Presented here are 23 T cell receptor beta chains from one specimen sequenced in a study of T cell changes during pregnancy in multiple sclerosis. The repertoire was sequenced with immunoSEQ multiplex PCR; TCRdb's copy has only in-frame clones and lacks some. The table has about 55,000 clones, more than 80% seen once. Sequenced here: CD4+ T cells from peripheral blood mononuclear cells, sampled in the first trimester of pregnancy. These receptors came from a female donor with multiple sclerosis, enrolled in a pregnancy study.

CDR3: CARRPHLGAPGNTIYF. Here the CDR3 DNA reads TGTGCCAGAAGACCCCATCTGGGGGCGCCTGGAAACACCATATATTTT. The V call is TRBV7-5, the J call TRBJ1-3; TRBD1 is the table's D call and was not checked against the DNA. TRBV7-5 is a documented pseudogene. The CDR3 loop spans 16 amino acids.

The chain carries TRBV19 and TRBJ2-7; 7 bases are a match to TRBD1. This CDR3 has 17 residues. CDR1 and CDR2 (germline): LNHDA, SQIVND (reference sequence). With V trimmed by 5 bases and J by 0 bases, 13 bases remained unmatched. DNA of the CDR3: TGTGCCAGTAGTTCGGGGCTGAGGGCAGGGGGCTCCTACGAGCAGTACTTC. Protein product: CASSSGLRAGGSYEQYF. The whole variable domain, filled in from reference TRBV19 and TRBJ2-7, reads DGGITQSPKYLFRKEGQNVTLSCEQNLNHDAMYWYRQDPGQGLRLIYYSQIVNDFQKGDIAEGYSVSREKKESFPLTVTSAQKNPTAFYLCASSSGLRAGGSYEQYFGPGTRLTVT.

In its sample, this clone was seen once. The rearrangement joins TRBV2 to TRBJ1-1, with a possible D match to TRBD1 (5 bases). The germline V gene has CDR1 SNHLY and CDR2 FYNNEI. The CDR3 spans 17 residues. V shed 2 bases and J shed 0 bases, with 16 bases lying between them. The CDR3 protein is CASSESSSRAMNTEAFF. The CDR3 DNA follows: TGTGCCAGCAGTGAATCAAGTTCCAGGGCGATGAACACTGAAGCTTTCTTT. The complete variable domain, with remaining parts taken from reference TRBV2 and TRBJ1-1, reads EPEVTQTPSHQVTQMGQEVILRCVPISNHLYFYWYRQILGQKVEFLVSFYNNEISEKSEIFDDQFSVERPDGSNFTLKIRSTKLEDSAMYFCASSESSSRAMNTEAFFGQGTRLTVV.

The rearrangement joins TRBV7-2 to TRBJ2-7; 9 positions match TRBD1. With 6 bases clipped from V and 5 bases from J, the junction kept 8 bases outside the gene matches. The CDR3 sequence is 14 residues long. Germline CDR1 SGHTA, CDR2 FQGNSA. CDR3 DNA sequence: TGTGCCAGCAGGCCCGGGACAGGGATCAACGAGCAGTACTTC. It yields the protein CASRPGTGINEQYF.

The chain carries TRBV5-8 and TRBJ2-2, with D possibly being TRBD1 (6 bases). The CDR3 is 15 residues long. Trimming shortened V by 1 base and J by 6 bases, and 13 bases separated the two germline ends. The germline V gene encodes CDR1 SGHTS and CDR2 YDEGEE. This CDR3 is CASSLLQGAAGELFF. The CDR3 nucleotides are TGTGCCAGCAGCTTGTTACAGGGAGCGGCCGGGGAGCTGTTTTTT.

This clone was found once. The J gene is TRBJ1-4, the V gene TRBV6-5; 7 bases align to TRBD1. Per germline, CDR1 MNHEY and CDR2 SVGAGI. This CDR3 spans 15 amino acids. V lost 5 bases to trimming and J lost 0 bases; unmatched junction nucleotides: 3. CDR3 in amino acids: CASSPGQATNEKLFF. The CDR3 nucleotides are TGTGCCAGCAGTCCCGGACAGGCAACTAATGAAAAACTGTTTTTT.

V is TRBV9 and J is TRBJ1-3; D is undetermined. CDR1 and CDR2 from the germline V gene are SGDLS and YYNGEE. The V end lost 0 bases, the J end lost 3 bases, and 4 bases lay between the germline ends. This CDR3 has 13 residues. CDR3 in DNA: TGTGCCAGCAGCGTAGAGCTTGGAAACACCATATATTTT. Protein: CASSVELGNTIYF.

This sequence joins TRBV5-1 and TRBJ2-5, with 11 positions matching TRBD2. Germline CDR1 is SGHRS and CDR2 is YFSETQ. Trimming at V came to 0 bases and at J to 1 base, leaving 14 bases not matched to a gene. CDR3 length equals 20 residues. The CDR3 spells CASSLASSGGPGGVQETQYF. The CDR3, as DNA: TGCGCCAGCAGCTTGGCATCTAGCGGGGGGCCCGGGGGGGTCCAAGAGACCCAGTACTTC.

The rearrangement joins TRBV19 to TRBJ1-2; D not certain. CDR1 and CDR2 (germline): LNHDA, SQIVND (reference sequence). V lost 10 bases, J lost 7 bases, and 19 bases lay in between. The CDR3 sequence is 13 residues long. This chain's CDR3 is CATQSRRGSGYTF. The CDR3 DNA follows: TGTGCCACCCAATCGCGTCGGGGATCTGGCTACACCTTC.

The V gene is TRBV19, the J gene TRBJ2-2; 11 nucleotides agree with TRBD1. The CDR3 runs 17 residues. J gave up 4 bases and V 6 bases, and 10 bases lay outside the gene matches. Germline assignment: CDR1 LNHDA and CDR2 SQIVND (reference sequence). The DNA of the CDR3 is TGTGCCAGTAGAATGCCTCCGGGACAGGGGGGCACCGGGGAGCTGTTTTTT. Amino acids: CASRMPPGQGGTGELFF. Full variable domain (missing parts from reference TRBV19 and TRBJ2-2): DGGITQSPKYLFRKEGQNVTLSCEQNLNHDAMYWYRQDPGQGLRLIYYSQIVNDFQKGDIAEGYSVSREKKESFPLTVTSAQKNPTAFYLCASRMPPGQGGTGELFFGEGSRLTVL.

This chain links TRBV7-3 with TRBJ2-1; TRBD1 agrees at 7 bases. J lost 5 bases, V lost 1 base, and 29 bases had no gene match. CDR3 size: 23 residues. Germline CDR1 reads SGHTA; CDR2 reads FQGTGA. CDR3 amino acids: CASSLIPHNPKRLTGPRDNEQFF. The CDR3 region has the DNA TGTGCCAGCAGCTTAATCCCCCACAACCCGAAGCGCCTGACAGGGCCGCGGGACAATGAGCAGTTCTTC. The whole variable domain, remainder taken from reference TRBV7-3 and TRBJ2-1, is GAGVSQTPSNKVTEKGKYVELRCDPISGHTALYWYRQSLGQGPEFLIYFQGTGAADDSGLPNDRFFAVRPEGSVSTLKIQRTERGDSAVYLCASSLIPHNPKRLTGPRDNEQFFGPGTRLTVL.

This clone was seen a few times. This chain joins TRBV19 and TRBJ2-7, with 7 nucleotides matching TRBD2. The CDR3 spans 13 residues. V shed 5 bases and J 2 bases; nucleotides not matched to a gene: 3. The germline CDR1 and CDR2 sequences are LNHDA and SQIVND (reference sequence). This chain's CDR3 is CASSGTTTYEQYF. CDR3 DNA sequence: TGTGCCAGTAGTGGGACTACCACCTACGAGCAGTACTTC.

The genes are TRBV28 and TRBJ2-7; 12 bases match TRBD2. CDR1 and CDR2 (germline): MDHEN, SYDVKM. V trimming: 4 bases; J trimming: 4 bases; junction bases outside the gene matches: 5. This CDR3 region has 15 residues. The CDR3 sequence: CASSYETSGRYEQYF. The CDR3 nucleotides read TGTGCCAGCAGTTACGAGACTAGCGGGAGATACGAGCAGTACTTC.

The rearrangement joins TRBV10-3 to TRBJ2-7, with TRBD2 identical over 13 bases. V gave up 10 bases and J gave up 6 bases; unmatched junction bases: 12. This CDR3 has 15 amino acids. In germline, CDR1 is ENHRY, CDR2 SYGVKD. This CDR3 reads CATEPTSGRLGEQYF. The CDR3 DNA reads as TGTGCCACCGAACCGACTAGCGGGAGGTTAGGCGAGCAGTACTTC.

The V and J genes are TRBV5-1 and TRBJ2-7; weak D call: TRBD1 (6 bases). CDR3 size: 16 residues. V gave up 0 bases and J gave up 4 bases, with 17 bases separating them. Germline V gene data show CDR1 as SGHRS and CDR2 as YFSETQ. In DNA form, the CDR3 reads TGCGCCAGCAGCTTGGCCTGGGACAAGGGGCGGTACGAGCAGTACTTC. As protein: CASSLAWDKGRYEQYF.

A few counts support this clone. The chain carries TRBV4-3 and TRBJ2-1; tentatively, D is TRBD2 (7 bases). CDR3 length equals 17 residues. Germline V gene data show CDR1 as LGHNA and CDR2 as YSLEER. V was shortened by 0 bases and J by 4 bases, with 16 bases between the two germline ends. As DNA, the CDR3 is TGCGCCAGCAGCCAAGACGGTCGGGGGGCAACTTACAATGAGCAGTTCTTC. This codes for CASSQDGRGATYNEQFF.

This chain connects TRBV19 to TRBJ2-7, with D maybe TRBD1 (6 bases). Germline loops: CDR1 LNHDA, CDR2 SQIVND (reference sequence). Trimming left V 3 bases short and J 0 bases short, with 9 bases between. The CDR3 runs to 14 residues. The CDR3 bases are TGTGCCAGTAGTATCGTAGGGGGCTCCTACGAGCAGTACTTC. Protein product: CASSIVGGSYEQYF.

The CDR3 DNA reads as TGCGCCAGCAGCCGGGCCGATAATTCACCCCTCCACTTT. Translation: CASSRADNSPLHF. The V and J genes are TRBV4-3 and TRBJ1-6; no clear D. Trimming removed 4 bases at V and 5 bases at J, with 6 bases between. Germline lookup yields CDR1 LGHNA and CDR2 YSLEER. The CDR3 totals 13 residues.

The chain is built from TRBV19 and TRBJ2-1, with D possibly matching TRBD2 (6 bases). Germline V gives CDR1 LNHDA, CDR2 SQIVND (reference sequence). V was cut by 0 bases and J by 7 bases, with 10 bases left in between. This CDR3 is 14 amino acids long. The DNA for the CDR3 is TGTGCCAGTAGTATAGAGGAGGGCTTTAATGAGCAGTTCTTC. Amino acid sequence: CASSIEEGFNEQFF.

The chain uses TRBV5-3 and TRBJ1-1; TRBD1 is a possible D gene (5 bases). TRBV5-3 is an ORF for which the function is uncertain. CDR3 length: 14 residues. V lost 0 bases to trimming and J lost 1 base, with 7 bases between them. The DNA of the CDR3 is TGTGCCAGAAGCTTGGGACAGTCGAACACTGAAGCTTTCTTT. This translates into CARSLGQSNTEAFF.

To note about this clone: At one of its ends the junction is not consistent with the germline gene, which may arise from a read error. The gene calls are TRBV29-1 and TRBJ2-3; possibly TRBD1 for D (5 bases). The V gene's germline CDR1 is SQVTM and CDR2 ANQGSEA. The CDR3 extends over 12 amino acids. For the CDR3, the DNA is TGCAGCACCCGACGCAGCACAGGTACGCAGTATTTT. Amino acid sequence: CSTRRSTGTQYF.

This chain links TRBV7-3 with TRBJ2-2; 8 bases are shared with TRBD2. CDR3 length: 16 amino acids. The V gene's germline CDR1 is SGHTA and CDR2 FQGTGA. Unmatched junction bases numbered 4, after V lost 2 bases and J lost 2 bases. CDR3 sequence (DNA): TGTGCCAGCAGCTTACAACGGGGGGGAAACACCGGGGAGCTGTTTTTT. Amino acids: CASSLQRGGNTGELFF.

This rearrangement joins TRBV9 to TRBJ2-3, with 9 bases identical to TRBD2. The V segment lost 10 bases and the J segment 6 bases; nucleotides outside the gene matches: 12. The CDR3 spans 14 residues. The germline CDR1 and CDR2 sequences are SGDLS and YYNGEE. CDR3 in DNA: TGTGCCGCTGGAGGGGCGGGGGGGGCGGATACGCAGTATTTT. It specifies CAAGGAGGADTQYF.